Listed below are T cell receptor beta chains from one sample, sequenced in a study of Ad26.COV2.S vaccination and SARS-CoV-2 variants. Libraries were prepared by immunoSEQ multiplex PCR; TCRdb keeps only in-frame clonotypes and omits some of them. The sample has about 350,000 clones; about 85% are singletons. The sample was peripheral blood, taken in a trial of Ad26.COV2.S vaccine versus placebo. These receptors came from a person between 18 and 59 years old who received the Ad26.COV2.S COVID-19 vaccine or a placebo. CDR3s include the opening cysteine and the closing phenylalanine or tryptophan.

CDR3 protein	V gene	J gene
CATKASSGSYEQYF	TRBV10-2	TRBJ2-7
CASSGREYRGSEQYF	TRBV2	TRBJ2-7
CASSGTSSGNTIYF	TRBV25-1	TRBJ1-3
CASSLRTGKVYEQYF	TRBV7-9	TRBJ2-7
CASSQAIGNQPQHF	TRBV4-3	TRBJ1-5
CASSLWSTWDFGKLFF	TRBV5-6	TRBJ1-4
CASSQGTRGNTIYF	TRBV3-1/TRBV3-2	TRBJ1-3
CASSTLGQEYGYTF	TRBV19	TRBJ1-2
CASSPVRLAGQETQYF	TRBV7-2	TRBJ2-5
CASSDSRGGANVLTF	TRBV6-4	TRBJ2-6
CASSLISGNTGELFF	TRBV6-5	TRBJ2-2
CASSLAPDVNTEAFF	TRBV5-1	TRBJ1-1
CASRPSGVTEAFF	TRBV6-6	TRBJ1-1